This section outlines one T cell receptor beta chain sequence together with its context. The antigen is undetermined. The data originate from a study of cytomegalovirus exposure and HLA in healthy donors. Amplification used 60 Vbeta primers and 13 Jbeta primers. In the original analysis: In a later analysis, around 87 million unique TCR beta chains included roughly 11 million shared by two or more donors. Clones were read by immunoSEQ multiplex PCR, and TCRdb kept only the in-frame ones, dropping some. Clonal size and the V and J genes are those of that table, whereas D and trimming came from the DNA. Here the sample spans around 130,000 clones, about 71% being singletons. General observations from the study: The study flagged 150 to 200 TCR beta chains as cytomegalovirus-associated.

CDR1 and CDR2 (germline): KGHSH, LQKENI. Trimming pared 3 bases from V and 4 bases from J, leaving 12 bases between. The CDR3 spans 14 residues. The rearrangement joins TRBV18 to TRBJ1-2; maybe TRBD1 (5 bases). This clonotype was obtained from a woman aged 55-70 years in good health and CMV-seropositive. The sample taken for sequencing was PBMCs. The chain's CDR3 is CASSPDQGGYGYTF. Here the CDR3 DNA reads TGTGCCAGCTCACCCGACCAGGGCGGCTATGGCTACACCTTC.